The 16 T cell receptor beta chains listed next were all sequenced from one sample in a study of T-cell reconstitution after alpha-beta-depleted transplantation in children. Unique molecular identifiers were used to barcode this TCRbeta library. TCRdb reanalysed the PCR reads using MiXCR and keeps one entry per CDR3 protein. The table includes 330,000 or so distinct CDR3 sequences, about 9.4% detected once. The sequencing used PBMCs from the stem cell graft donor, collected from the stem cell graft. These receptors were taken from a human donor who donated a stem cell graft to a child with acute lymphoblastic leukemia.

This rearrangement joins TRBV6-2 or TRBV6-3 to TRBJ1-1; no definite D call. Germline V lookup: CDR1 MNHEY, CDR2 SVGEGT. The V end lost 3 bases, the J end lost 6 bases, and 11 bases lay between the germline ends. This CDR3 comprises 13 residues. Written as DNA, the CDR3 is TGTGCCAGCAGTTATTCCAGTTTGGCTGAAGCTTTCTTT. Its protein product is CASSYSSLAEAFF.

The chain has TRBV3-1 and TRBJ2-1; D may be TRBD2 (6 bases). CDR3 length: 14 amino acids. Germline loops: CDR1 LGHDT, CDR2 YNNKEL (reference sequence). Deletions cut 2 bases from V and 6 bases from J, with 11 bases between. CDR3: CASSQHGSGNEQFF. CDR3 nucleotide sequence: TGTGCCAGCAGCCAACACGGGAGCGGCAATGAGCAGTTCTTC.

This chain links TRBV3-1 with TRBJ1-3; 7 bases align to TRBD1. CDR1 is LGHDT, CDR2 YNNKEL, per germline (reference sequence). This CDR3 is 15 amino acids long. Losses at the gene ends were 5 bases for V and 4 bases for J; bases not matched to a gene: 8. CDR3 bases: TGTGCCAGCAGCGATCACAGGGGAAGCGGAAACACCATATATTTT. It is translated as CASSDHRGSGNTIYF.

The chain carries TRBV20-1 and TRBJ2-7; unclear D gene. Germline CDR1 DFQATT, CDR2 SNEGSKA (reference sequence). The V gene lost 7 bases and the J gene lost 7 bases, with 23 bases spanning the gap. There are 14 residues in the CDR3. CDR3: CSVSAARTVGEQYF. CDR3 DNA: TGCAGTGTCTCTGCAGCCCGGACCGTTGGGGAGCAGTACTTC.

The rearrangement joins TRBV7-8 to TRBJ2-7; the match to TRBD2 covers 13 bases. Germline V CDR1 and CDR2: SGHVS, FQNEAQ. After removal of 4 bases from V and 2 bases from J, the junction contained 5 bases not matched to a gene. This CDR3 is built from 16 residues. In DNA, the CDR3 is TGTGCCAGCAGCTCTGGACTAGCGGGAGCCCCCTACGAGCAGTACTTC. This translates into CASSSGLAGAPYEQYF.

This clonotype occurred many times. V usage is TRBV4-1 and J usage is TRBJ2-3; 7 positions agree with TRBD2. The CDR3 covers 16 residues. J lost 0 bases, V lost 1 base, and 4 bases had no gene match. Germline assignment: CDR1 MGHRA and CDR2 YSYEKL. In DNA, the CDR3 is TGCGCCAGCAGCCAAGCGAGCGGGACTAGCACAGATACGCAGTATTTT. This gives the protein CASSQASGTSTDTQYF.

This chain joins TRBV12-3 or TRBV12-4 and TRBJ2-1; 11 bases map to TRBD2. CDR3 length equals 16 residues. J gave up 8 bases and V 6 bases, and 12 bases lay outside the gene matches. CDR3 loop: CASSPLAGGGVDEQFF. In DNA form, the CDR3 reads TGTGCCAGCAGCCCCCTAGCGGGAGGCGGAGTAGATGAGCAGTTCTTC.

This clonotype was observed a handful of times. The V gene is TRBV3-1, the J gene TRBJ2-3; D tentatively reads TRBD1 or TRBD2 (5 bases each). The CDR3 has 15 residues. V lost 0 bases to trimming and J lost 6 bases, with 13 bases between them. The germline gives CDR1 LGHDT, CDR2 YNNKEL (reference sequence). In DNA, the CDR3 is TGTGCCAGCAGCCAAGACCAGGGAGCTGCGGATACGCAGTATTTT. Translated: CASSQDQGAADTQYF.

The V call is TRBV7-9, the J call TRBJ1-5, with D hard to call. The CDR3 contains 14 residues. Per germline, CDR1 SEHNR and CDR2 FQNEAQ (reference sequence). Trimming shortened V by 5 bases and J by 7 bases, and 15 bases separated the two germline ends. The CDR3 DNA is TGTGCCAGCAGCCCCGTGACCCTGGGGCAGCCCCAGCATTTT. It codes for CASSPVTLGQPQHF.

This chain links TRBV6-6 with TRBJ1-6; D uncertain. CDR1 and CDR2 from the germline V gene are MNHNY and SVGAGI (reference sequence). CDR3 length: 11 amino acids. The germline V and J ends were trimmed by 8 bases and 5 bases, with 4 bases remaining between them. The CDR3 protein is CASEDNSPLHF. The CDR3 DNA follows: TGTGCCAGCGAAGATAATTCACCCCTCCACTTT.

V usage is TRBV27 and J usage is TRBJ2-2; D is undetermined. The V and J ends lost 6 bases and 1 base respectively, with 12 bases between them. CDR1 and CDR2 from the germline V gene are MNHEY and SMNVEV (reference sequence). The CDR3 consists of 15 residues. This CDR3 is CASSPISVNTGELFF. Here the CDR3 DNA reads TGTGCCAGCAGCCCGATCTCGGTGAACACCGGGGAGCTGTTTTTT.

V usage is TRBV9 and J usage is TRBJ1-6; the match to TRBD1 covers 8 bases. In germline, CDR1 is SGDLS, CDR2 YYNGEE. V shed 4 bases, J shed 7 bases, and the junction held 7 bases outside the gene matches. The CDR3 is 15 amino acids. In DNA form, the CDR3 reads TGTGCCAGCAGCCCTAACGGACAGGGCAATTCACCCCTCCACTTT. Translation gives CASSPNGQGNSPLHF. The variable domain in full, with the rest retrieved from reference TRBV9 and TRBJ1-6, is DSGVTQTPKHLITATGQRVTLRCSPRSGDLSVYWYQQSLDQGLQFLIQYYNGEERAKGNILERFSAQQFPDLHSELNLSSLELGDSALYFCASSPNGQGNSPLHFGNGTRLTVT.

Here the CDR3 reads CASSLAGTLQRGSDTQYF. As DNA, the CDR3 is TGTGCCAGCAGCCTCGCCGGGACTCTCCAGAGGGGGTCAGATACGCAGTATTTT. This chain uses TRBV11-2 with TRBJ2-3; perhaps D is TRBD1 or TRBD2 (6 bases each). Germline assignment: CDR1 SGHAT and CDR2 FQNNGV. The CDR3 spans 18 residues. Trimming shortened V by 5 bases and J by 4 bases, and 25 bases separated the two germline ends.

The chain recombines TRBV30 with TRBJ2-1; D gene ambiguous. Germline loops: CDR1 GTSNPN, CDR2 SVGIG (reference sequence). The CDR3 runs to 12 residues. V was clipped by 4 bases and J by 10 bases, with 14 bases between them. This chain's CDR3 is CAWIRHRREQFF. The CDR3 DNA follows: TGTGCCTGGATACGACATCGTAGGGAGCAGTTCTTC.

This clonotype was recorded at least ten times. The V and J genes are TRBV28 and TRBJ2-3; the D is unclear. V was pared by 3 bases and J by 4 bases, with 11 bases between. Germline lookup yields CDR1 MDHEN and CDR2 SYDVKM. The CDR3 is 14 amino acids. CDR3 sequence: CASSLSAFADTQYF. CDR3 DNA: TGTGCCAGCAGTTTGTCCGCTTTCGCAGATACGCAGTATTTT.

This clonotype was recorded at least ten times. This rearrangement joins TRBV7-8 to TRBJ2-3, with 10 bases lining up with TRBD2. V shed 10 bases, J shed 4 bases, and the junction held 20 bases outside the gene matches. Germline V CDR1 and CDR2: SGHVS, FQNEAQ. The length of the CDR3 is 18 residues. DNA of the CDR3: TGTGCCACCTACCCCAACGTGGGTAGCGGGAGGTCGGCAGATACGCAGTATTTT. Protein product: CATYPNVGSGRSADTQYF.